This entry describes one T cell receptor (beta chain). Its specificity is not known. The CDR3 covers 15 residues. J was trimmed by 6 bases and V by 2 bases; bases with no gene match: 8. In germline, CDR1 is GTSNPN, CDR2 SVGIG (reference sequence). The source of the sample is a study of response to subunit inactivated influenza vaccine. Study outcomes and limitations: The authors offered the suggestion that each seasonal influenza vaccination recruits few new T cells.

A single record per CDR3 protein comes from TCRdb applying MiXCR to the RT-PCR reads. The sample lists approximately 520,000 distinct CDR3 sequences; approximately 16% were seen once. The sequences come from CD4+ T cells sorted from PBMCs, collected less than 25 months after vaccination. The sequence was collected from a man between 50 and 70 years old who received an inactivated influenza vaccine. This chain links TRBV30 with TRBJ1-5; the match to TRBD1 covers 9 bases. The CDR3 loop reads CAWSPRTGDTQPQHF. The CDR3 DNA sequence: TGTGCCTGGAGTCCGAGGACAGGGGATACTCAGCCCCAGCATTTT. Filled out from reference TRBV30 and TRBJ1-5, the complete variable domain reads SQTIHQWPATLVQPVGSPLSLECTVEGTSNPNLYWYRQAAGRGLQLLFYSVGIGQISSEVPQNLSASRPQDRQFILSSKKLLLSDSGFYLCAWSPRTGDTQPQHFGDGTRLSIL.